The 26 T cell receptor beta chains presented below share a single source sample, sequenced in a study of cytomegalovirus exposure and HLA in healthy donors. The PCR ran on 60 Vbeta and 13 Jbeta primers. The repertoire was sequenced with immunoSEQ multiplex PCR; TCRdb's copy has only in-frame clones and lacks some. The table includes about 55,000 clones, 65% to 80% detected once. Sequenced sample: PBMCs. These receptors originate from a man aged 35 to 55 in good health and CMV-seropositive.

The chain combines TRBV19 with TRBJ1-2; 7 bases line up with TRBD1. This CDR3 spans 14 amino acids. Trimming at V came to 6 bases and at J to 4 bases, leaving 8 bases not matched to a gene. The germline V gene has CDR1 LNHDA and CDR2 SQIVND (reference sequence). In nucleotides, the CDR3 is TGTGCCAGTAGCTTCCCGGGACAGAGCTATGGCTACACCTTC. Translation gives CASSFPGQSYGYTF.

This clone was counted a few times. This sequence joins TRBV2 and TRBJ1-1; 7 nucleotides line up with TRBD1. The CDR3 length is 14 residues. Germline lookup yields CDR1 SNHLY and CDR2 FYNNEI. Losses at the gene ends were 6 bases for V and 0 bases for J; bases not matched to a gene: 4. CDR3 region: CASSGTEMNTEAFF. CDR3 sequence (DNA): TGTGCCAGCAGCGGGACAGAAATGAACACTGAAGCTTTCTTT.

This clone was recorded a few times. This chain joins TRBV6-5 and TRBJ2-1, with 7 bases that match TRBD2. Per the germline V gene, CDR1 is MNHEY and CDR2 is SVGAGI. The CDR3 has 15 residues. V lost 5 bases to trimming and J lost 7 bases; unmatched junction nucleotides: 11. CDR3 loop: CASSPWTSARNEQFF. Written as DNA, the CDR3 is TGTGCCAGCAGTCCCTGGACTAGTGCGAGGAATGAGCAGTTCTTC.

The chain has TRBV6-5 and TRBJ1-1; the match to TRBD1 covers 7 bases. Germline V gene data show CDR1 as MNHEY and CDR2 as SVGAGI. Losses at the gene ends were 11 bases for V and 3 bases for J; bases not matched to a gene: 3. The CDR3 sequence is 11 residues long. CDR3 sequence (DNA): TGTGCCGCACAGGGGTACACTGAAGCTTTCTTT. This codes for CAAQGYTEAFF.

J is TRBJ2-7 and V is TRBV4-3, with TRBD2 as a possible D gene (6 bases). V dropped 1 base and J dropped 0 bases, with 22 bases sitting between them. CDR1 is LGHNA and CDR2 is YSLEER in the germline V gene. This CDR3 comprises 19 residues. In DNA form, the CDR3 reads TGCGCCAGCAGCCAAGGTTTCCCCTCCGGGGGTGCTATCTCCTACGAGCAGTACTTC. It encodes CASSQGFPSGGAISYEQYF.

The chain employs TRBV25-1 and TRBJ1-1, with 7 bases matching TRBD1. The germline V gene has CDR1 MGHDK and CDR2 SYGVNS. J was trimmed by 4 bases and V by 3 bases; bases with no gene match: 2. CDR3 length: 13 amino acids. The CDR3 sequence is CASSETGTTEAFF. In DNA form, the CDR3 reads TGTGCCAGCAGTGAGACAGGGACCACTGAAGCTTTCTTT.

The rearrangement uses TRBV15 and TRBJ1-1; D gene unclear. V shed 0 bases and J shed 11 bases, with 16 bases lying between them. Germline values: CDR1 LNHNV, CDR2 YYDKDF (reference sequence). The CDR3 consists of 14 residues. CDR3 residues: CATSRDSREGRAFF. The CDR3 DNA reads TGTGCCACCAGCAGAGATAGTAGGGAGGGTCGGGCTTTCTTT.

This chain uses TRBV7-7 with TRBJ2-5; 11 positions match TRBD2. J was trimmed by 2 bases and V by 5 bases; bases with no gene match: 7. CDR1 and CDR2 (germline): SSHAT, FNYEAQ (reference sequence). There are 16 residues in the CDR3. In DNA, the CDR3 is TGTGCCAGCAGCCTCTCTAGCGGGGGGACTCAAGAGACCCAGTACTTC. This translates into CASSLSSGGTQETQYF. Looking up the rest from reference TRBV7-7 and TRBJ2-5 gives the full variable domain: GAGVSQSPRYKVTKRGQDVTLRCDPISSHATLYWYQQALGQGPEFLTYFNYEAQPDKSGLPSDRFSAERPEGSISTLTIQRTEQRDSAMYRCASSLSSGGTQETQYFGPGTRLLVL.

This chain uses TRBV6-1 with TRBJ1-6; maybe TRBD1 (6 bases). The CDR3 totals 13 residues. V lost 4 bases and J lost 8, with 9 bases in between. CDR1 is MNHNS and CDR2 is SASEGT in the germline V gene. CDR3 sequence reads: CASSVGAYSPLHF. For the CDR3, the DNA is TGTGCCAGCAGTGTGGGGGCGTATTCACCCCTCCACTTT.

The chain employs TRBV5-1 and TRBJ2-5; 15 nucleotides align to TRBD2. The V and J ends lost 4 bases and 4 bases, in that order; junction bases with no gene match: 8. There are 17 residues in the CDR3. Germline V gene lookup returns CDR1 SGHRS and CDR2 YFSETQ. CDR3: CASSPGTSGGIRETQYF. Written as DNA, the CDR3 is TGCGCCAGCAGCCCGGGGACTAGCGGGGGGATTCGAGAGACCCAGTACTTC.

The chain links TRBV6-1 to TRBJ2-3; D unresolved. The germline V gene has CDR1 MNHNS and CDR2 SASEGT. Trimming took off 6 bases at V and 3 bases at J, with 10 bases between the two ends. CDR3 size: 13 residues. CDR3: CASSLLGTDTQYF. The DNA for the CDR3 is TGTGCCAGCAGCCTCCTCGGGACAGATACGCAGTATTTT.

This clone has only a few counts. CDR3 sequence (DNA): TGTGCCAGCAACCCTCGGGGAGATAGCGGGGGAGGCGAGACCCAGTACTTC. Protein: CASNPRGDSGGGETQYF. The V gene is TRBV5-6, the J gene TRBJ2-5, with 9 bases identical to TRBD2. V gave up 6 bases and J gave up 5 bases; unmatched junction bases: 17. The length of the CDR3 is 17 residues. Germline values: CDR1 SGHDT, CDR2 YYEEEE.

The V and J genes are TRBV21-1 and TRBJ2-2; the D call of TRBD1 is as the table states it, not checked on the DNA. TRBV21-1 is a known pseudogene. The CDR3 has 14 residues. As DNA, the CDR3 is TGTGCCAGCAGCAGGCCAGGGGTGATCGGGGAGCTGTTTTTT. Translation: CASSRPGVIGELFF.

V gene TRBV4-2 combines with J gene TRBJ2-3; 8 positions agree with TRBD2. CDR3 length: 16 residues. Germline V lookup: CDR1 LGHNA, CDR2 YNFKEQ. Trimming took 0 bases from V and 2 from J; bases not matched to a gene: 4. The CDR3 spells CASSQDQRGNTDTQYF. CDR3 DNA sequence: TGTGCCAGCAGCCAAGACCAGCGGGGGAACACAGATACGCAGTATTTT.

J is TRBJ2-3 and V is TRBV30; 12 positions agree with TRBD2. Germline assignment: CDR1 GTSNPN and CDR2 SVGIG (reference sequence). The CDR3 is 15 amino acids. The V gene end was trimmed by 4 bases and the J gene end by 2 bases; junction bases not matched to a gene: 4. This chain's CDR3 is CAWKGLAGPTDTQYF. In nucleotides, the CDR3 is TGTGCCTGGAAAGGACTAGCGGGACCCACAGATACGCAGTATTTT.

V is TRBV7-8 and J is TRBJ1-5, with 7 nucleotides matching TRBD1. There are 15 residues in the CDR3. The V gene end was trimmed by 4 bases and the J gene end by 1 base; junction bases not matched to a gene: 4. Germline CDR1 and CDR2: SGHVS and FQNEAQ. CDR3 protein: CASSSSQGSNQPQHF. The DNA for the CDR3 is TGTGCCAGCAGCTCATCACAGGGGAGCAATCAGCCCCAGCATTTT. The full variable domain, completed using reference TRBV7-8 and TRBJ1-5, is GAGVSQSPRYKVAKRGQDVALRCDPISGHVSLFWYQQALGQGPEFLTYFQNEAQLDKSGLPSDRFFAERPEGSVSTLKIQRTQQEDSAVYLCASSSSQGSNQPQHFGDGTRLSIL.

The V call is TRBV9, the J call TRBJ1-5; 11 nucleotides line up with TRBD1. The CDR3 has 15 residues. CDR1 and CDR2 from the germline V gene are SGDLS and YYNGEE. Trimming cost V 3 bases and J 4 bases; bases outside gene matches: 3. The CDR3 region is CASSAGQGENQPQHF. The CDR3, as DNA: TGTGCCAGCAGCGCGGGACAGGGGGAGAATCAGCCCCAGCATTTT.

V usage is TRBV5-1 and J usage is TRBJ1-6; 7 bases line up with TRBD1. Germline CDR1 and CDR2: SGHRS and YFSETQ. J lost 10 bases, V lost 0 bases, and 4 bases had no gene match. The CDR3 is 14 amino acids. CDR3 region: CASSLVTGDSPLHF. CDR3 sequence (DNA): TGCGCCAGCAGCTTGGTAACAGGGGACTCACCCCTCCACTTT. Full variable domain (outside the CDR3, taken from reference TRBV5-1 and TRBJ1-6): KAGVTQTPRYLIKTRGQQVTLSCSPISGHRSVSWYQQTPGQGLQFLFEYFSETQRNKGNFPGRFSGRQFSNSRSEMNVSTLELGDSALYLCASSLVTGDSPLHFGNGTRLTVT.

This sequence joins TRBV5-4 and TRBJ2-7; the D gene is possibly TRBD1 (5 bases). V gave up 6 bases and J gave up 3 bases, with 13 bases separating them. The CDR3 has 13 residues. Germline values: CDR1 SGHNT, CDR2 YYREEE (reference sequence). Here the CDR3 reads CASMEQGDYEQYF. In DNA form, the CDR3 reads TGTGCCAGCATGGAGCAGGGTGACTACGAGCAGTACTTC.

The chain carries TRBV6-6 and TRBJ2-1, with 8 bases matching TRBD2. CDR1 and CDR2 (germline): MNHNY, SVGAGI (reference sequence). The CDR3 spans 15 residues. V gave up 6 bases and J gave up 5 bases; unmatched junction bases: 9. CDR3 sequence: CASSSVGSGNNEQFF. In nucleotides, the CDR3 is TGTGCCAGCAGCTCCGTGGGTAGCGGGAACAATGAGCAGTTCTTC.

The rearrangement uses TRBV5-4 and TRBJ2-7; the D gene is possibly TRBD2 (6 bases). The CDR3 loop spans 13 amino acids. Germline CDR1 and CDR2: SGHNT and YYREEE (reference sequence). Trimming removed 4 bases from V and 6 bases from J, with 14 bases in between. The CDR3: CASSRRGAGEQYF. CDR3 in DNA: TGTGCCAGCAGCCGGCGCGGGGCGGGCGAGCAGTACTTC.

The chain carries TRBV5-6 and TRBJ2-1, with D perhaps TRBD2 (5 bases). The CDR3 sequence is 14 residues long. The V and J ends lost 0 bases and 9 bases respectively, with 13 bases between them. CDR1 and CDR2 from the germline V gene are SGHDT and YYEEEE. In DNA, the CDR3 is TGTGCCAGCAGCTTGGGCCCCCCGCGGGCTGAGCAGTTCTTC. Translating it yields CASSLGPPRAEQFF.

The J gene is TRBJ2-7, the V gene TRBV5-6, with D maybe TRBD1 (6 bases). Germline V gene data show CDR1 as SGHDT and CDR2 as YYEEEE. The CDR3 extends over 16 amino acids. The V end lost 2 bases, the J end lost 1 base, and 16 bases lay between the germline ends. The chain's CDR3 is CASSFLGTSSSYEQYF. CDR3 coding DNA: TGTGCCAGCAGCTTTCTCGGGACATCGAGTTCCTACGAGCAGTACTTC.

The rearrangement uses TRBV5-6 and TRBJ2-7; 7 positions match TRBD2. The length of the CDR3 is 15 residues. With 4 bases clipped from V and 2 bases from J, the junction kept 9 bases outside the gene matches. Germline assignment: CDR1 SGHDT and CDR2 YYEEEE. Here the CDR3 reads CASSPGRSGAYEQYF. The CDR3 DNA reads TGTGCCAGCAGCCCCGGGAGGTCAGGAGCCTACGAGCAGTACTTC. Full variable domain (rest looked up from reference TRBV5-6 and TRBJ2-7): DAGVTQSPTHLIKTRGQQVTLRCSPKSGHDTVSWYQQALGQGPQFIFQYYEEEERQRGNFPDRFSGHQFPNYSSELNVNALLLGDSALYLCASSPGRSGAYEQYFGPGTRLTVT.

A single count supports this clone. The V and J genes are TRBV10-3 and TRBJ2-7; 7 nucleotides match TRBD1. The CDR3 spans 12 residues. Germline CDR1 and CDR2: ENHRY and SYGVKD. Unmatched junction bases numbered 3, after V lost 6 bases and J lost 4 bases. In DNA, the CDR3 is TGTGCCATCAGCGGGGACAGTTACGAGCAGTACTTC. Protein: CAISGDSYEQYF.

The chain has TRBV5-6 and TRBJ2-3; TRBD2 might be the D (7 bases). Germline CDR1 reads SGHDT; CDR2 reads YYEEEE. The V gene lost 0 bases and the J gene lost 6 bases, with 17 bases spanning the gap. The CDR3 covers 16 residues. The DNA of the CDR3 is TGTGCCAGCAGCTTGGGATTCCCGGGGGGCCACGATACGCAGTATTTT. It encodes CASSLGFPGGHDTQYF.